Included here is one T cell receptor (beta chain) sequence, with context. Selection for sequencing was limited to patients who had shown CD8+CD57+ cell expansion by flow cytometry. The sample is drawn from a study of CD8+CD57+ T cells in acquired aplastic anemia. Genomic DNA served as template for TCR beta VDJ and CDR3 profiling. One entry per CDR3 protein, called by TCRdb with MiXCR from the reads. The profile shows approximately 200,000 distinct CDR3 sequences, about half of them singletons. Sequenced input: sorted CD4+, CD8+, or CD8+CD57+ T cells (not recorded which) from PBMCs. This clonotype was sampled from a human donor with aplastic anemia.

CDR3 in DNA: TGCAGTGCAGCCACCAGGATCAGGGTAAATGAGCAGTACTTC. This encodes CSAATRIRVNEQYF. The V gene is TRBV20-1, the J gene TRBJ2-7; D is possibly TRBD1 (5 bases). CDR1 DFQATT and CDR2 SNEGSKA come from the germline V gene (reference sequence). V was clipped by 6 bases and J by 7 bases, with 22 bases between them. The CDR3 extends over 14 amino acids.